The entry that follows covers one TCR beta chain sequence. Clones were read by immunoSEQ multiplex PCR, and TCRdb kept only the in-frame ones, dropping some. The repertoire holds about 14,000 clones, with approximately 28% as singletons. This record comes from a study of tumour-infiltrating T cells in Burkitt lymphoma. Study-wide context: Survival, overall and progression-free, tracked with productive clonality.

Between the trimmed V and J ends, which lost 9 bases and 6 bases, there was a span of 17 bases. CDR1 is MNHEY, CDR2 SMNVEV, per germline (reference sequence). The CDR3 has 13 residues. The clonotype comes from a human donor with diffuse large B-cell lymphoma. Material: tumor tissue. The gene calls are TRBV27 and TRBJ1-2; TRBD1 is a possible D gene (6 bases). CDR3 protein: CASKVWGGNGYTF. For the CDR3, the DNA is TGTGCCAGTAAAGTCTGGGGGGGCAATGGCTACACCTTC.